The entry below describes one TCR beta chain. No antigen is known for it. No qualities accompany the bases; no much larger clone lies one base away. Preparation of the library involved multiplex PCR. The run used an Illumina HiSeq 4000. To build TCR beta libraries, CDR3 regions were amplified by Arm-PCR using iRepertoire HTBI primers. Before sequencing, the PCR products went through gel purification. The study's own analysis went as follows. Gene usage analysis of CDR3 amino acid clonotypes used the approximately 62 TRBV and 11 to 15 TRBJ segments found across samples. COPE and FqMerger were used to merge filtered high-quality paired reads into contigs. BLAST was used to align contigs to IMGT TRBV, TRBD and TRBJ reference genes, with CDR3 defined following IMGT. Highly expanded clones were defined as clonotypes with a frequency above 0.1%. Shannon entropy served as the measure of repertoire diversity, while the Gini coefficient captured V-J evenness. A clonotype found in more than one individual was treated as public. TCRdb reanalyzed the raw reads on its own, using fastp at Q25 for trimming and MiXCR for clone calling, and kept in-frame beta chains. When rows share a CDR3 protein, they turn into one entry using the most common DNA and genes. The authors' filters were not applied to this entry. The sample table shows around 460,000 distinct CDR3 sequences, and 20% to 25% are seen once. Jointly, the top ten make up roughly 7.7% of the sample.

The data were taken from a study of regulatory T cells in long-lasting Graves disease (dated by TCRdb to 2020 to 2023). Broadly, across the study: Persistent Graves' disease was defined as antithyroid drug treatment for over 5 years with persistently positive TSH receptor autoantibodies. Peripheral blood TCR sequencing and RNA sequencing compared persistent Graves' disease patients with newly diagnosed Graves' disease patients. The study was conducted in China and was registered as a clinical trial. TCR sequencing covered approximately 13 persistent and 20 or so newly diagnosed Graves' disease patients, 33 samples in total. In the clinical cohort, patients with persistent Graves' disease had used antithyroid drugs for an average of roughly 10 years.

The paper as a whole reports these results and caveats: TRBV28, TRBJ1-2 and TRBJ2-5 were preferentially used in persistent disease, while TRBV20-1 and TRBJ2-1 were favored in newly diagnosed disease. Only peripheral blood was studied, because thyroid tissue, the primary lesion, was inaccessible. The authors acknowledged the small sample size as a limitation that may reduce accuracy. Persistent Graves' disease patients showed lower TCR Shannon entropy and fewer highly expanded clones than newly diagnosed patients, suggesting clonal expansion. Only the TCR beta chain was sequenced and analyzed. More public clonotypes were shared among persistent patients (fewer than 3,000) than among newly diagnosed patients (roughly 1,000).

Per the publication, the time point label means: persistent/refractory GD, antithyroid drugs over 5 years with positive TRAb. RNA was extracted from PBMCs in TRIzol for both TCR sequencing and RNA sequencing. The diagnosis of Graves' disease followed American Thyroid Association guidelines. Patients for the study were recruited at an endocrinology department in Xi'an, China. From each patient, approximately 10 milliliters of peripheral blood was collected into an EDTA anticoagulant tube. Ficoll Paque Plus density gradient separation was used to isolate PBMCs, and no additional T cell sorting was done. An Agilent 2100 Bioanalyzer and agarose gel were used to assess RNA quality, and a NanoDrop 2000 was used to measure RNA concentration. The V end loses 1 base and the J end loses 0 bases, and a stretch of 7 bases separates them. Sequences SGHVS (CDR1) and FNYEAQ (CDR2) are obtained from the germline V gene. CDR3 length: 15 amino acids, cysteine to phenylalanine. Only the CDR3 portion is preserved as DNA: 45 bases, with reading frame beginning at the first base.

The chain couples TRBV7-6 to TRBJ2-4; no D gene is confidently identified. This specimen consisted of peripheral blood mononuclear cells (PBMCs), obtained when the disease was refractory, from a patient treated with antithyroid drugs. The receptor was isolated from a female donor with Graves disease. The base sequence is TGTGCCAGCAGCTTAGGGTGGGGAGCCAAAAACATTCAGTACTTC. The translation is CASSLGWGAKNIQYF.